The source of this T cell receptor (beta chain) is a study of T cell clones after liver transplantation. Turning to the study itself: Samples came from ITN030ST, which attempted immunosuppression withdrawal within 2 years of liver transplantation.

Generated by immunoSEQ multiplex PCR, the TCRdb table keeps only in-frame clones and is missing some. The profile shows roughly 100,000 clones, around 80% of them singletons. Findings and caveats of the study: Post-transplant time points were not standardized, so conclusions are preliminary.

Of note for this clone: Its antigen remains unknown.

The ends were cut back, 2 bases at V and 5 bases at J, with 15 bases in the middle. The CDR3 is made up of 15 amino acids. Germline assignment: CDR1 MDHEN and CDR2 SYDVKM. This sequence joins TRBV28 and TRBJ2-5; tentative D call: TRBD2 (6 bases). This specimen was CD4+ T cells from blood, taken approximately 4 years after liver transplant. This clonotype was sampled from a human patient who received a liver transplant. Some T cells may be graft donor cells. In nucleotides, the CDR3 is TGTGCCAGCAGTTTAGTATTCCCACGGGGGGAGACCCAGTACTTC. Protein: CASSLVFPRGETQYF. The variable domain in full, completed from reference TRBV28 and TRBJ2-5, reads DVKVTQSSRYLVKRTGEKVFLECVQDMDHENMFWYRQDPGLGLRLIYFSYDVKMKEKGDIPEGYSVSREKKERFSLILESASTNQTSMYLCASSLVFPRGETQYFGPGTRLLVL.